These 30 T cell receptor beta chains share one sample of origin, sequenced in a study of blood T cell repertoires in COVID-19. Libraries were prepared by immunoSEQ multiplex PCR; TCRdb keeps only in-frame clonotypes and omits some of them. The table shows about 210,000 clones, with almost 85% occurring only once. Sequenced input: peripheral blood. The origin of the receptors is a woman between 35 and 50 years old with acute or convalescent COVID-19.

This chain uses TRBV11-2 with TRBJ2-7; no clear D gene. CDR1 and CDR2 (germline): SGHAT, FQNNGV. The V gene lost 0 bases and the J gene lost 6 bases, with 12 bases spanning the gap. The CDR3 loop spans 14 amino acids. The CDR3 protein is CASSLDPTALEQYF. The CDR3 bases are TGTGCCAGCAGCTTAGATCCAACAGCTCTCGAGCAGTACTTC.

This chain uses TRBV11-2 with TRBJ2-7; tentatively, D is TRBD2 (5 bases). Germline V gives CDR1 SGHAT, CDR2 FQNNGV. The length of the CDR3 is 16 residues. The V and J ends lost 5 bases and 11 bases respectively, with 28 bases between them. The CDR3, as DNA: TGTGCCAGCAGCCCCTTACGGGGAACATACCCTACGAGCAAGTACTTC. The encoded protein is CASSPLRGTYPTSKYF.

V usage is TRBV3-1 (or the pseudogene TRBV3-2) and J usage is TRBJ2-6; D remains unclear. The CDR3 loop spans 17 amino acids. Trimming removed 0 bases from V and 0 bases from J, with 9 bases in between. CDR1 is LGHDT and CDR2 is YNNKEL in the germline V gene (reference sequence). The CDR3 DNA reads as TGTGCCAGCAGCCAAGAGGGTGGGCTCTCTGGGGCCAACGTCCTGACTTTC. Amino acids: CASSQEGGLSGANVLTF.

V and J are TRBV6-6 and TRBJ2-7, with D perhaps matching TRBD2 (7 bases). CDR1 MNHNY and CDR2 SVGAGI come from the germline V gene (reference sequence). V dropped 2 bases and J dropped 3 bases, with 17 bases sitting between them. The CDR3 spans 16 residues. CDR3 region: CASSYARGAGNYEQYF. The CDR3 DNA sequence: TGTGCCAGCAGTTACGCACGGGGGGCCGGGAACTACGAGCAGTACTTC.

This sequence joins TRBV5-1 and TRBJ2-7; D is perhaps TRBD2 (5 bases). Germline V gene data show CDR1 as SGHRS and CDR2 as YFSETQ. V gave up 5 bases and J gave up 2 bases, with 17 bases separating them. This CDR3 has 15 amino acids. The CDR3 DNA reads TGCGCCAGCAGTAGCCCTGTAGGGAGTACCTACGAGCAGTACTTC. Translation gives CASSSPVGSTYEQYF.

The chain links TRBV20-1 to TRBJ1-1; D is perhaps TRBD1 (6 bases). The CDR3 is 12 amino acids. Germline CDR1 DFQATT, CDR2 SNEGSKA (reference sequence). The V gene lost 3 bases and the J gene lost 7 bases, with 12 bases spanning the gap. This chain's CDR3 is CSASNRVGEAFF. CDR3 coding DNA: TGCAGTGCTAGTAACAGGGTGGGTGAAGCTTTCTTT.

DNA for the CDR3: TGTGCCAGCAGCTTGGCGTGGGGGACTAGCGGACTCCTCGAGCAGTTCTTC. Encoded protein: CASSLAWGTSGLLEQFF. This sequence joins TRBV5-4 and TRBJ2-1; TRBD2 agrees at 11 bases. CDR1 SGHNT and CDR2 YYREEE come from the germline V gene (reference sequence). CDR3 size: 17 residues. V lost 0 bases to trimming and J lost 10 bases; unmatched junction nucleotides: 12. Looking up the rest from reference TRBV5-4 and TRBJ2-1 gives the full variable domain: ETGVTQSPTHLIKTRGQQVTLRCSSQSGHNTVSWYQQALGQGPQFIFQYYREEENGRGNFPPRFSGLQFPNYSSELNVNALELDDSALYLCASSLAWGTSGLLEQFFGPGTRLTVL.

The rearrangement uses TRBV12-5 and TRBJ2-3; 12 bases agree with TRBD2. The germline CDR1 and CDR2 sequences are LGHNT and FRNRAP. The CDR3 contains 17 residues. V was pared by 5 bases and J by 0 bases, with 6 bases of the junction left unmatched. The CDR3 loop reads CASGPKLAGGSTDTQYF. DNA for the CDR3: TGTGCTAGTGGTCCTAAACTAGCGGGGGGTAGCACAGATACGCAGTATTTT.

The genes are TRBV6-6 and TRBJ2-7, with 7 bases aligning to TRBD2. The trim removed 2 bases at V and 2 bases at J, leaving 3 bases unmatched. Germline CDR1 reads MNHNY; CDR2 reads SVGAGI (reference sequence). The CDR3 is made up of 14 amino acids. Here the CDR3 DNA reads TGTGCCAGCAGTTACAGCGGGGCGACCTACGAGCAGTACTTC. Its translation: CASSYSGATYEQYF.

The CDR3 nucleotides are TGTGCCAGCAGTGGGATGACGGAGGGCACTGAAGCTTTCTTT. This translates into CASSGMTEGTEAFF. The chain combines TRBV2 with TRBJ1-1; D unclear. Looked up from germline, CDR1 is SNHLY and CDR2 is FYNNEI. The CDR3 spans 14 residues. Trimming took 4 bases from V and 4 from J, leaving 13 bases between them.

The chain uses TRBV2 and TRBJ1-6, with 8 bases fitting TRBD1. The CDR3 has 17 residues. Trimming took 6 bases from V and 7 from J; bases not matched to a gene: 14. Germline lookup yields CDR1 SNHLY and CDR2 FYNNEI. The CDR3 is CASRYNAWTGTNSPLHF. CDR3 in DNA: TGTGCCAGCAGATATAATGCTTGGACAGGGACCAATTCACCCCTCCACTTT. The whole variable domain, filled in from reference TRBV2 and TRBJ1-6, reads EPEVTQTPSHQVTQMGQEVILRCVPISNHLYFYWYRQILGQKVEFLVSFYNNEISEKSEIFDDQFSVERPDGSNFTLKIRSTKLEDSAMYFCASRYNAWTGTNSPLHFGNGTRLTVT.

This chain uses TRBV5-6 with TRBJ2-7; D is perhaps TRBD2 (5 bases). This CDR3 has 15 amino acids. Trimming removed 0 bases from V and 0 bases from J, with 10 bases in between. CDR1 and CDR2 (germline): SGHDT, YYEEEE. The CDR3 loop is CASSLAGISSYEQYF. The CDR3 bases are TGTGCCAGCAGCTTGGCCGGGATCAGCTCCTACGAGCAGTACTTC.

The chain joins TRBV7-8 to TRBJ1-5; TRBD1 matches at 9 bases. Unmatched junction bases numbered 5, after V lost 4 bases and J lost 4 bases. Germline values: CDR1 SGHVS, CDR2 FQNEAQ. The CDR3 runs 15 residues. DNA of the CDR3: TGTGCCAGCAGCTCCTCGGGACAGGGAAATCAGCCCCAGCATTTT. Protein sequence: CASSSSGQGNQPQHF.

The chain joins TRBV6-5 to TRBJ1-6; D unclear. The germline V and J ends were trimmed by 0 bases and 6 bases, with 9 bases remaining between them. Germline V gives CDR1 MNHEY, CDR2 SVGAGI. The CDR3 contains 15 residues. This CDR3 reads CASSYSGTFNSPLHF. The CDR3 nucleotides are TGTGCCAGCAGTTACTCTGGCACGTTTAATTCACCCCTCCACTTT.

This clone was observed many times. This sequence joins TRBV6-1 and TRBJ1-2, with a weak D call TRBD1 (5 bases). The germline V and J ends were trimmed by 5 bases and 8 bases, with 18 bases remaining between them. CDR3 length: 14 residues. From germline, CDR1 is MNHNS and CDR2 SASEGT. CDR3 protein: CASSRGGDSKGYTF. The CDR3 bases are TGTGCCAGCAGTCGTGGGGGGGATTCAAAGGGCTACACCTTC.

The chain has TRBV30 and TRBJ1-6; TRBD1 is a possible D gene (6 bases). There are 15 residues in the CDR3. The germline V gene encodes CDR1 GTSNPN and CDR2 SVGIG (reference sequence). Trimming left V 0 bases short and J 14 bases short, with 20 bases between. The CDR3 DNA is TGTGCCTGGAGTGTTGGGCTCCCGAGGGGGGGATCCCTCCACTTT. Protein: CAWSVGLPRGGSLHF.

This clone was counted a few times. The rearrangement links TRBV5-1 to TRBJ1-1; no clear D. V was trimmed by 2 bases and J by 7 bases, leaving 15 bases between them. Looked up from germline, CDR1 is SGHRS and CDR2 is YFSETQ. The CDR3 is 14 amino acids. CDR3 nucleotides: TGCGCCAGCAGCTTAATGGAGGTTAAGGGTGAAGCTTTCTTT. As protein: CASSLMEVKGEAFF.

The chain uses TRBV6-2 or TRBV6-3 and TRBJ2-1; tentative D call: TRBD2 (6 bases). Trimming cost V 4 bases and J 0 bases, with 13 bases left between them. The V gene's germline CDR1 is MNHEY and CDR2 SVGEGT. This CDR3 is built from 16 residues. CDR3 in amino acids: CASSSIAASSYNEQFF. The CDR3 DNA follows: TGTGCCAGCAGTTCAATAGCGGCTAGCTCCTACAATGAGCAGTTCTTC.

V usage is TRBV10-3 and J usage is TRBJ2-5; TRBD1 matches at 7 bases. The CDR3 is made up of 15 amino acids. J lost 3 bases, V lost 10 bases, and 14 bases had no gene match. The germline gives CDR1 ENHRY, CDR2 SYGVKD. CDR3 in amino acids: CATEADRDFKETQYF. The CDR3 region has the DNA TGTGCCACCGAAGCCGACAGGGATTTTAAAGAGACCCAGTACTTC.

J is TRBJ1-5 and V is TRBV5-5; weak D call: TRBD1 (5 bases). The CDR3 has 14 amino acids. Germline CDR1 reads SGHKS; CDR2 reads YYEKEE (reference sequence). V was trimmed by 0 bases and J by 6 bases, leaving 10 bases between them. The DNA of the CDR3 is TGTGCCAGCAGCTTGGAGGGCACAGGTCAGCCCCAGCATTTT. This sequence encodes CASSLEGTGQPQHF.

This chain connects TRBV25-1 to TRBJ2-4; 14 positions agree with TRBD2. CDR3 size: 18 residues. Germline V gene sequence: CDR1 MGHDK, CDR2 SYGVNS. The V and J ends lost 3 bases and 2 bases, in that order; junction bases with no gene match: 6. CDR3 nucleotide sequence: TGTGCCAGCAGTGATCAGGGACTAGCGGGAGTAACCAAAAACATTCAGTACTTC. This gives the protein CASSDQGLAGVTKNIQYF.

V is TRBV6-6 and J is TRBJ1-6, with a possible D match to TRBD1 (5 bases). The CDR3 contains 15 residues. From germline, CDR1 is MNHNY and CDR2 SVGAGI (reference sequence). V was clipped by 2 bases and J by 6 bases, with 11 bases between them. This chain's CDR3 is CASSYQGMGNSPLHF. The CDR3 DNA follows: TGTGCCAGCAGTTACCAGGGAATGGGTAATTCACCCCTCCACTTT.

V gene TRBV21-1 combines with J gene TRBJ1-5; no DNA check was done on the table's D call, TRBD1. TRBV21-1 represents a pseudogene. There are 14 residues in the CDR3. The CDR3 nucleotides read TGTGCCAGCTTGGGACAGGGCTACGATCAGCCCCAGCATTTT. This translates into CASLGQGYDQPQHF.

This clone was seen more than once but under ten times. The rearrangement uses TRBV25-1 and TRBJ1-2; D gene unclear. V was pared by 3 bases and J by 7 bases, with 9 bases between. Germline V gives CDR1 MGHDK, CDR2 SYGVNS. The CDR3 contains 12 residues. CDR3 protein: CASSDGPGGYTF. The DNA of the CDR3 is TGTGCCAGCAGTGATGGCCCGGGTGGCTACACCTTC.

This chain connects TRBV7-2 to TRBJ2-3; D call uncertain. CDR1 is SGHTA, CDR2 FQGNSA, per germline. The CDR3 has 13 residues. V lost 4 bases and J lost 10, with 15 bases in between. The CDR3 is CASSYPGPAAQYF. As DNA, the CDR3 is TGTGCCAGCAGCTACCCAGGCCCAGCAGCGCAGTATTTT.

The gene calls are TRBV5-4 and TRBJ2-5; 7 bases are shared with TRBD1. V lost 2 bases to trimming and J lost 2 bases; unmatched junction nucleotides: 6. CDR1 and CDR2 (germline): SGHNT, YYREEE (reference sequence). The CDR3 extends over 15 amino acids. The CDR3 spells CASSFNRGLQETQYF. The DNA for the CDR3 is TGTGCCAGCAGCTTTAACAGGGGTCTGCAAGAGACCCAGTACTTC.

The sample holds one count of this clone. The chain employs TRBV7-9 and TRBJ2-2; D might be TRBD2 (5 bases). This CDR3 is built from 15 residues. V shed 5 bases and J shed 6 bases, with 16 bases lying between them. CDR1 is SEHNR and CDR2 is FQNEAQ in the germline V gene (reference sequence). The CDR3 nucleotides read TGTGCCAGCAGCCCCCGCCTGTCCGGGGCCGGGGAGCTGTTTTTT. This gives the protein CASSPRLSGAGELFF.

The chain has TRBV19 and TRBJ2-7; D unclear. V was shortened by 5 bases and J by 4 bases, with 12 bases between the two germline ends. This CDR3 spans 13 amino acids. In germline, CDR1 is LNHDA, CDR2 SQIVND (reference sequence). The CDR3 DNA reads as TGTGCCAGTAGTCGACTCCCGGGTTACGAGCAGTACTTC. As protein: CASSRLPGYEQYF.

This clone was picked up one time. The chain recombines TRBV3-1 (or the pseudogene TRBV3-2) with TRBJ1-3; D not resolved. Germline V gene data show CDR1 as LGHDT and CDR2 as YNNKEL (reference sequence). V lost 0 bases, J lost 2 bases, and 5 bases lay in between. CDR3 length equals 14 residues. The DNA of the CDR3 is TGTGCCAGCAGCCAAGAGACTACTGGAAACACCATATATTTT. This gives the protein CASSQETTGNTIYF.

The chain links TRBV6-5 to TRBJ1-2, with D possibly being TRBD1 (5 bases). Germline loops: CDR1 MNHEY, CDR2 SVGAGI. The CDR3 is 13 amino acids. Trimming took 4 bases from V and 7 from J, leaving 13 bases between them. DNA for the CDR3: TGTGCCAGCAGTTGGGGACGGGGGGGTGGCTACACCTTC. It specifies CASSWGRGGGYTF.